The sample holds one count of the clone carrying this T cell receptor (beta chain). Method: immunoSEQ multiplex PCR; TCRdb's copy keeps in-frame clones and lacks some. This sample carries 280,000 or so clones, approximately 86% of them seen once, and the ten largest clones take approximately 8.5%. V shed 3 bases and J shed 6 bases, with 12 bases lying between them. The CDR3 runs 13 residues. CDR1 and CDR2 from the germline V gene are LGHNT and FRNRAP. The entry originates in a study of blood T cell repertoires in COVID-19. About the study: T cells, B-cell-depleted T cells, or PBMCs supplied cDNA or gDNA.

This sequence joins TRBV12-5 and TRBJ2-7; TRBD2 is a possible D gene (5 bases). The clonotype comes from a man between 18 and 29 years old with active or convalescent COVID-19. Sequenced material: peripheral blood. The CDR3 DNA reads TGTGCTAGTGGTTTAGAGGGATTCTCCGAGCAGTACTTC. Translated, it gives CASGLEGFSEQYF.